These T cell receptor beta chains were read from a single sample in a study of control samples from healthy donors and cancer patients. Measured with immunoSEQ multiplex PCR; TCRdb has only the in-frame clones, and not every one. The data contain 150,000 to 200,000 clones, 91% of them singletons. Sequencing used blood. Receptors were obtained from a woman younger than 45 in good health. CDR3s include the opening cysteine and the closing phenylalanine or tryptophan. The order of the fields is V gene, J gene, clone size, D gene, CDR3 protein, CDR3 DNA. D genes are given only for firm matches. Rows may omit the clone size; those that give it use once, few, many or a size class.

V: TRBV11-2
J: TRBJ1-6
size: NA
D: TRBD1
CDR3: CASSPDRGSPLHF
DNA: TGTGCCAGCAGCCCAGACAGGGGTTCACCCCTCCACTTT

V: TRBV6-5
J: TRBJ1-1
size: NA
D: NA
CDR3: CASRKNRVNTEAFF
DNA: TGTGCCAGCAGAAAGAACAGGGTGAACACTGAAGCTTTCTTT

V: TRBV7-3
J: TRBJ1-1
size: NA
D: TRBD1
CDR3: CASSFTGGTAEAFF
DNA: TGTGCCAGCAGCTTCACAGGGGGCACGGCTGAAGCTTTCTTT

V: TRBV5-4
J: TRBJ1-1
size: NA
D: NA
CDR3: CASSFQGGTEAFF
DNA: TGTGCCAGCAGCTTCCAGGGTGGCACTGAAGCTTTCTTT

V: TRBV7-9
J: TRBJ2-1
size: NA
D: TRBD2
CDR3: CASSLTPTSGRENEQFF
DNA: TGTGCCAGCAGCTTAACACCGACTAGCGGGAGGGAAAATGAGCAGTTCTTC

V: TRBV7-9
J: TRBJ2-2
size: NA
D: TRBD1
CDR3: CASSPTGPGELFF
DNA: TGTGCCAGCAGCCCGACAGGGCCCGGGGAGCTGTTTTTT

V: TRBV18
J: TRBJ2-3
size: once
D: TRBD1
CDR3: CASSLDRGTDTQYF
DNA: TGTGCCAGCTCACTGGACAGGGGCACAGATACGCAGTATTTT

V: TRBV7-9
J: TRBJ1-3
size: once
D: NA
CDR3: CASSLGDLSGNTIYF
DNA: TGTGCCAGCAGCTTAGGGGACCTATCTGGAAACACCATATATTTT

V: TRBV18
J: TRBJ1-5
size: NA
D: TRBD1
CDR3: CASSPTGTVLGNQPQHF
DNA: TGTGCCAGCTCACCGACAGGGACGGTATTGGGGAATCAGCCCCAGCATTTT

V: TRBV2
J: TRBJ2-3
size: NA
D: TRBD2
CDR3: CASSEARLAGGLTDTQYF
DNA: TGTGCCAGCAGTGAAGCTCGACTAGCGGGGGGCCTCACAGATACGCAGTATTTT

V: TRBV7-9
J: TRBJ1-2
size: NA
D: NA
CDR3: CASSYSYGYTF
DNA: TGTGCCAGCAGCTACAGCTATGGCTACACCTTC

V: TRBV9
J: TRBJ2-3
size: NA
D: TRBD2
CDR3: CASSGVGTSGRRTDTQYF
DNA: TGTGCCAGCAGCGGGGTCGGGACTAGCGGGAGAAGAACAGATACGCAGTATTTT

V: TRBV30
J: TRBJ1-1
size: NA
D: NA
CDR3: CAWRAMNTEAFF
DNA: TGTGCCTGGAGGGCCATGAACACTGAAGCTTTCTTT

V: TRBV5-1
J: TRBJ1-2
size: NA
D: TRBD1
CDR3: CASSLAQGVYGYTF
DNA: TGCGCCAGCAGCTTGGCACAGGGGGTCTATGGCTACACCTTC

V: TRBV9
J: TRBJ1-5
size: NA
D: NA
CDR3: CASSTGWRNQPQHF
DNA: TGTGCCAGCAGCACAGGGTGGCGCAATCAGCCCCAGCATTTT

V: TRBV3-1/TRBV3-2
J: TRBJ2-3
size: NA
D: TRBD2
CDR3: CASSQGQAGPDTQYF
DNA: TGTGCCAGCAGCCAAGGCCAAGCGGGGCCAGATACGCAGTATTTT

V: TRBV6-4
J: TRBJ2-1
size: few
D: TRBD2
CDR3: CASSDSRGGYNEQFF
DNA: TGTGCCAGCAGTGACTCGCGGGGGGGATACAATGAGCAGTTCTTC